This T cell receptor beta chain was profiled in a study of T cells in Graves' hyperthyroidism and ophthalmopathy. This clonotype was seen more than once but under ten times. RNA transcripts gave rise to amplified TCR beta CDR3 regions. The primer set for the first-round RT-PCR of the TCR CDR3 was HTBI. MiXCR, applied by TCRdb to the multiplex PCR reads, yields one record per CDR3 protein. The sample yields 300,000 to 400,000 distinct CDR3 sequences, roughly a fifth seen once. Exclusion of patients followed from uncontrolled infection, other autoimmune disease, pregnancy or lactation. The germline V gene encodes CDR1 MDHEN and CDR2 SYDVKM. The CDR3 has 16 residues. With V trimmed by 2 bases and J by 7 bases, 5 bases remained unmatched.

The sequence was collected from a woman in her fifties or sixties with Graves' hyperthyroidism. The specimen was blood. The chain joins TRBV28 to TRBJ2-3, with 14 bases that match TRBD2. DNA for the CDR3: TGTGCCAGCAGTTTAGGCGGACTAGCGGGGGGTAATACGCAGTATTTT. Protein: CASSLGGLAGGNTQYF.